Listed below are T cell receptor beta chains from one sample, sequenced in a study of CD8 T cells in Susac syndrome. TCRdb passed the immunoSEQ multiplex PCR reads through MiXCR, listing each CDR3 protein once. The sample contains some 160,000 distinct CDR3 sequences, about 90% of which appear only once. Source material: CD4+ T cells from PBMCs. These receptors came from a human donor in good health. Both conserved end residues are part of each CDR3. Each record gives: V gene, clone size, D gene, J gene, CDR3 protein, CDR3 DNA. The D gene is left open where the match is weak. Only part of the rows carry a size: once, few, many, or a class if the clone is expanded.

v_gene: TRBV3-1; abundance: .; d_gene: .; j_gene: TRBJ1-1; CDR3aa: CASSRTDGVTVFF; CDR3nt: TGTGCCAGCAGCCGGACGGACGGAGTGACGGTTTTCTTT
v_gene: TRBV7-9; abundance: .; d_gene: TRBD1; j_gene: TRBJ1-1; CDR3aa: CASSTPLTGPVTEAFF; CDR3nt: TGTGCCAGCAGCACCCCCTTGACAGGGCCCGTGACTGAAGCTTTCTTT
v_gene: TRBV2; abundance: few; d_gene: .; j_gene: TRBJ2-2; CDR3aa: CASTGNTGELFF; CDR3nt: TGTGCCAGCACCGGGAACACCGGGGAGCTGTTTTTT
v_gene: TRBV3-1; abundance: .; d_gene: .; j_gene: TRBJ2-3; CDR3aa: CATGSEADTQYF; CDR3nt: TGTGCCACCGGCAGCGAGGCGGATACGCAGTATTTT
v_gene: TRBV19; abundance: .; d_gene: TRBD1; j_gene: TRBJ2-5; CDR3aa: CASSLDRVFGETQYF; CDR3nt: TGTGCCAGTAGTCTGGACAGGGTTTTTGGAGAGACCCAGTACTTC
v_gene: TRBV10-3; abundance: .; d_gene: .; j_gene: TRBJ2-7; CDR3aa: CAMRGHGSSYEQYF; CDR3nt: TGTGCCATGAGGGGACACGGAAGCTCCTACGAGCAGTACTTC
v_gene: TRBV7-2; abundance: .; d_gene: TRBD1; j_gene: TRBJ2-7; CDR3aa: CASSPGTGKYEQYF; CDR3nt: TGTGCCAGCTCTCCCGGGACAGGGAAGTACGAGCAGTACTTC
v_gene: TRBV2; abundance: .; d_gene: TRBD2; j_gene: TRBJ2-3; CDR3aa: CASTRRASGRAVDTQYF; CDR3nt: TGTGCCAGCACCAGAAGGGCTAGCGGGAGGGCCGTAGATACGCAGTATTTT
v_gene: TRBV20-1; abundance: .; d_gene: .; j_gene: TRBJ2-3; CDR3aa: CSARPPFDSGGTDTQYF; CDR3nt: TGCAGTGCTAGACCCCCCTTCGATAGCGGAGGTACAGATACGCAGTATTTT
v_gene: TRBV19; abundance: .; d_gene: TRBD1; j_gene: TRBJ1-5; CDR3aa: CASSKSRTGFDSNQPQHF; CDR3nt: TGTGCCAGTAGTAAGTCTCGGACAGGGTTCGATAGCAATCAGCCCCAGCATTTT
v_gene: TRBV24-1; abundance: .; d_gene: TRBD1; j_gene: TRBJ1-5; CDR3aa: CATSDPGQGQNQPQHF; CDR3nt: TGTGCCACCAGTGATCCTGGACAGGGTCAGAATCAGCCCCAGCATTTT
v_gene: TRBV20-1; abundance: .; d_gene: .; j_gene: TRBJ1-1; CDR3aa: CSALGPRDTEAFF; CDR3nt: TGCAGTGCGCTGGGACCGCGGGACACTGAAGCTTTCTTT
v_gene: TRBV3-1; abundance: .; d_gene: .; j_gene: TRBJ1-3; CDR3aa: CASSQGGNGNTIYF; CDR3nt: TGTGCCAGCAGCCAAGGTGGTAACGGAAACACCATATATTTT
v_gene: TRBV5-1; abundance: .; d_gene: TRBD1; j_gene: TRBJ2-7; CDR3aa: CASSLTPGQSNEQYF; CDR3nt: TGCGCCAGCAGCCTGACCCCGGGACAGTCCAACGAGCAGTACTTC
v_gene: TRBV28; abundance: .; d_gene: .; j_gene: TRBJ1-5; CDR3aa: CASSRTLNQPQHF; CDR3nt: TGTGCCAGCAGCCGGACACTTAATCAGCCCCAGCATTTT
v_gene: TRBV30; abundance: .; d_gene: .; j_gene: TRBJ1-2; CDR3aa: CAWSVARDGRGYTF; CDR3nt: TGTGCCTGGAGTGTTGCTAGGGATGGAAGGGGCTACACCTTC
v_gene: TRBV29-1; abundance: .; d_gene: TRBD2; j_gene: TRBJ2-3; CDR3aa: CSVLKTGTSGAWGTDTQYF; CDR3nt: TGCAGCGTCCTTAAAACCGGGACTAGCGGGGCTTGGGGGACAGATACGCAGTATTTT
v_gene: TRBV7-9; abundance: .; d_gene: .; j_gene: TRBJ2-7; CDR3aa: CASSRGDTTQAQYF; CDR3nt: TGTGCCAGCAGCCGCGGGGACACAACCCAGGCGCAGTACTTC
v_gene: TRBV30; abundance: .; d_gene: .; j_gene: TRBJ1-1; CDR3aa: CAWSVSYRNTEAFF; CDR3nt: TGTGCCTGGAGTGTATCATACAGGAACACTGAAGCTTTCTTT
v_gene: TRBV29-1; abundance: .; d_gene: .; j_gene: TRBJ2-2; CDR3aa: CSVLRDRNTGELFF; CDR3nt: TGCAGCGTGCTCCGGGACCGAAACACCGGGGAGCTGTTTTTT
v_gene: TRBV5-1; abundance: few; d_gene: .; j_gene: TRBJ2-7; CDR3aa: CASSLEGRASSYEQYF; CDR3nt: TGCGCCAGCAGCTTGGAGGGCAGGGCAAGCTCCTACGAGCAGTACTTC
v_gene: TRBV29-1; abundance: .; d_gene: TRBD2; j_gene: TRBJ2-3; CDR3aa: CSVYSGGAADTQYF; CDR3nt: TGCAGCGTTTATAGCGGGGGGGCCGCAGATACGCAGTATTTT
v_gene: TRBV4-1; abundance: .; d_gene: .; j_gene: TRBJ2-5; CDR3aa: CASSQGRHQQETQYF; CDR3nt: TGCGCCAGCAGCCAGGGGAGGCACCAACAAGAGACCCAGTACTTC
v_gene: TRBV7-2; abundance: .; d_gene: TRBD1; j_gene: TRBJ1-1; CDR3aa: CASSFARGQGNTEAFF; CDR3nt: TGTGCCAGCAGCTTCGCTAGAGGACAGGGCAACACTGAAGCTTTCTTT
v_gene: TRBV14; abundance: .; d_gene: .; j_gene: TRBJ2-7; CDR3aa: CASSSLSGEGGLYEQYF; CDR3nt: TGTGCCAGCAGCTCATTATCAGGGGAAGGGGGACTATACGAGCAGTACTTC
v_gene: TRBV18; abundance: once; d_gene: .; j_gene: TRBJ1-5; CDR3aa: CASSVTPSNQPQHF; CDR3nt: TGTGCCAGCTCGGTGACACCTAGCAATCAGCCCCAGCATTTT
v_gene: TRBV5-1; abundance: .; d_gene: .; j_gene: TRBJ1-1; CDR3aa: CASSFRTANTEAFF; CDR3nt: TGCGCCAGCAGCTTCCGGACCGCGAACACTGAAGCTTTCTTT
v_gene: TRBV7-9; abundance: .; d_gene: .; j_gene: TRBJ2-3; CDR3aa: CASSLKGVPDTQYF; CDR3nt: TGTGCCAGCAGCTTAAAAGGGGTCCCAGATACGCAGTATTTT
v_gene: TRBV12-3/TRBV12-4; abundance: .; d_gene: .; j_gene: TRBJ1-4; CDR3aa: CASSGSRTEKLFF; CDR3nt: TGTGCCAGCAGCGGCTCCCGTACCGAGAAACTGTTTTTT
v_gene: TRBV7-2; abundance: once; d_gene: .; j_gene: TRBJ2-3; CDR3aa: CASSLYGDTQYF; CDR3nt: TGTGCCAGCAGCTTATATGGAGATACGCAGTATTTT
v_gene: TRBV18; abundance: few; d_gene: .; j_gene: TRBJ1-5; CDR3aa: CASSSQGGQPQHF; CDR3nt: TGTGCCAGCTCATCGCAGGGCGGTCAGCCCCAGCATTTT
v_gene: TRBV29-1; abundance: .; d_gene: TRBD1; j_gene: TRBJ1-1; CDR3aa: CSVGTARMNTEAFF; CDR3nt: TGCAGCGTAGGGACAGCTAGAATGAACACTGAAGCTTTCTTT
v_gene: TRBV30; abundance: .; d_gene: .; j_gene: TRBJ2-1; CDR3aa: CAWNRRTHNEQFF; CDR3nt: TGTGCCTGGAACCGCAGAACTCACAATGAGCAGTTCTTC
v_gene: TRBV5-6; abundance: .; d_gene: TRBD1; j_gene: TRBJ1-3; CDR3aa: CASTPGGRGNTIYF; CDR3nt: TGTGCCAGCACCCCAGGGGGGCGCGGAAACACCATATATTTT
v_gene: TRBV12-3/TRBV12-4; abundance: .; d_gene: TRBD1; j_gene: TRBJ1-6; CDR3aa: CASRGDSHAYNSPLHF; CDR3nt: TGTGCCAGCAGGGGGGACAGTCACGCCTATAATTCACCCCTCCACTTT
v_gene: TRBV3-1; abundance: .; d_gene: .; j_gene: TRBJ1-2; CDR3aa: CASSQAVYGGGYTF; CDR3nt: TGTGCCAGCAGCCAAGCCGTATACGGGGGAGGCTACACCTTC
v_gene: TRBV28; abundance: .; d_gene: TRBD1; j_gene: TRBJ1-5; CDR3aa: CASSLNRGLFGQRPQHF; CDR3nt: TGTGCCAGCAGTTTAAACAGGGGGCTTTTTGGTCAACGGCCCCAGCATTTT
v_gene: TRBV14; abundance: .; d_gene: .; j_gene: TRBJ1-6; CDR3aa: CASSLYAGHNSPLHF; CDR3nt: TGTGCCAGCAGCCTCTACGCGGGGCATAATTCACCCCTCCACTTT
v_gene: TRBV27; abundance: .; d_gene: .; j_gene: TRBJ2-6; CDR3aa: CASRTGANVLTF; CDR3nt: TGTGCCAGCAGGACTGGGGCCAACGTCCTGACTTTC
v_gene: TRBV5-4; abundance: few; d_gene: TRBD2; j_gene: TRBJ2-1; CDR3aa: CASSLGTGGNEQFF; CDR3nt: TGTGCCAGCAGCTTGGGGACCGGGGGGAATGAGCAGTTCTTC
v_gene: TRBV12-3/TRBV12-4; abundance: .; d_gene: TRBD1; j_gene: TRBJ2-7; CDR3aa: CASPPGTDVVATEQYF; CDR3nt: TGTGCCAGCCCCCCCGGGACAGATGTTGTGGCTACGGAGCAGTACTTC
v_gene: TRBV29-1; abundance: .; d_gene: TRBD1; j_gene: TRBJ2-3; CDR3aa: CSVGTGGTDTQYF; CDR3nt: TGCAGCGTTGGGACAGGGGGCACAGATACGCAGTATTTT
v_gene: TRBV30; abundance: .; d_gene: .; j_gene: TRBJ1-5; CDR3aa: CAWSVRGEGNQPQHF; CDR3nt: TGTGCCTGGAGTGTACGAGGGGAAGGCAATCAGCCCCAGCATTTT
v_gene: TRBV29-1; abundance: .; d_gene: TRBD1; j_gene: TRBJ2-4; CDR3aa: CSAGQGVEDIQYF; CDR3nt: TGCAGCGCCGGACAGGGAGTTGAAGACATTCAGTACTTC
v_gene: TRBV2; abundance: .; d_gene: TRBD1; j_gene: TRBJ2-5; CDR3aa: CARRTGRETQYF; CDR3nt: TGTGCCAGGAGGACAGGGAGAGAGACCCAGTACTTC
v_gene: TRBV20-1; abundance: .; d_gene: TRBD2; j_gene: TRBJ2-1; CDR3aa: CSAASGRGGNEQFF; CDR3nt: TGCAGTGCTGCCAGCGGGAGAGGGGGCAATGAGCAGTTCTTC
v_gene: TRBV7-2; abundance: .; d_gene: .; j_gene: TRBJ2-3; CDR3aa: CASSFYTDTQYF; CDR3nt: TGTGCCAGCAGCTTTTATACAGATACGCAGTATTTT